The 8 T cell receptor beta chains reported below all come from one sample, sequenced in a study of regulatory T cells in long-lasting Graves disease. The time point was: newly diagnosed GD, antithyroid drugs for less than 3 months. PBMC RNA served as the TCR library source. Construction of the TCR beta libraries employed iRepertoire HTBI primers in conjunction with Arm-PCR of CDR3 regions. TCRdb re-derived calls from the multiplex PCR reads in MiXCR, one entry per CDR3 protein. In the table there are around 480,000 distinct CDR3 sequences, about 16% of which are singletons. These data were also filed under a second study, of T cells in Graves' hyperthyroidism and ophthalmopathy.

Here the sequenced sample was peripheral blood mononuclear cells (PBMCs), taken at new diagnosis, from a patient treated with antithyroid drugs. These receptors all come from a woman aged 35-65 years with Graves disease.

For the CDR3, the DNA is TGTGCCAGCACTGTAGGGGGGGTTTCACCCCTCCACTTT. It specifies CASTVGGVSPLHF. This chain links TRBV14 with TRBJ1-6; TRBD1 might be the D (6 bases). Germline values: CDR1 SGHDN, CDR2 FVKESK. Deletions cut 7 bases from V and 9 bases from J, with 13 bases between. CDR3 size: 13 residues.

At least ten counts were recorded for this clonotype. This chain joins TRBV20-1 and TRBJ1-2, with 9 positions matching TRBD1. The CDR3 is made up of 14 amino acids. Germline lookup yields CDR1 DFQATT and CDR2 SNEGSKA (reference sequence). After removal of 7 bases from V and 3 bases from J, the junction contained 9 bases not matched to a gene. The CDR3 loop reads CSGLSRQGDYGYTF. Written as DNA, the CDR3 is TGCAGTGGCCTAAGCCGACAGGGGGACTATGGCTACACCTTC.

The gene calls are TRBV4-2 and TRBJ2-3; the D gene is possibly TRBD2 (5 bases). In germline, CDR1 is LGHNA, CDR2 YNFKEQ. The CDR3 has 19 residues. Trimming cost V 0 bases and J 2 bases, with 21 bases left between them. The CDR3 is CASSQEGMASRITTDTQYF. The DNA for the CDR3 is TGTGCCAGCAGCCAAGAAGGAATGGCTAGCCGGATTACCACAGATACGCAGTATTTT.

This clonotype was detected ten times or more. This chain connects TRBV30 to TRBJ1-1, with a tentative D call TRBD1 (5 bases). Trimming removed 4 bases from V and 8 bases from J, with 14 bases in between. From germline, CDR1 is GTSNPN and CDR2 SVGIG (reference sequence). This CDR3 spans 12 amino acids. The CDR3 spells CAWITYRTEAFF. In DNA form, the CDR3 reads TGTGCCTGGATCACCTATAGGACAGAAGCTTTCTTT.

CDR3 nucleotides: TGTGCCAGCAGCCCGCGGTGGCGGCCAGATACGCAGTATTTT. Amino acid sequence: CASSPRWRPDTQYF. The rearrangement joins TRBV5-6 to TRBJ2-3, with no clear D. V was cut by 4 bases and J by 4 bases, with 13 bases left in between. Germline CDR1 and CDR2: SGHDT and YYEEEE. CDR3 size: 14 residues.

This clonotype was observed a few times. The rearrangement joins TRBV6-2 or TRBV6-3 to TRBJ1-3; D is unclear. V was cut by 5 bases and J by 0 bases, with 20 bases left in between. The germline V gene encodes CDR1 MNHEY and CDR2 SVGEGT. This CDR3 spans 18 amino acids. CDR3 in DNA: TGTGCCAGCAGTGAAGCGAGGAAGGCAGCTCACTCTGGAAACACCATATATTTT. This gives the protein CASSEARKAAHSGNTIYF.

In its sample, this clonotype was seen many times. Written as DNA, the CDR3 is TGTGCCAGCAGCAAAAACCGGGACAGTTCCCGGGTGAACACTGAAGCTTTCTTT. The encoded protein is CASSKNRDSSRVNTEAFF. V gene TRBV11-2 combines with J gene TRBJ1-1, with 7 bases fitting TRBD1. V trimming: 5 bases; J trimming: 0 bases; junction bases outside the gene matches: 15. From germline, CDR1 is SGHAT and CDR2 FQNNGV. The CDR3 length is 18 residues. The entire variable domain, with the rest obtained from reference TRBV11-2 and TRBJ1-1, is as follows: EAGVAQSPRYKIIEKRQSVAFWCNPISGHATLYWYQQILGQGPKLLIQFQNNGVVDDSQLPKDRFSAERLKGVDSTLKIQPAKLEDSAVYLCASSKNRDSSRVNTEAFFGQGTRLTVV.

This clonotype occurred many times. V and J are TRBV6-1 and TRBJ1-1, with no clear D. V lost 1 base to trimming and J lost 1 base, with 4 bases between them. Germline V CDR1 and CDR2: MNHNS, SASEGT. The CDR3 length is 13 residues. The CDR3 region has the DNA TGTGCCAGCAGTGAAGTTGCGAACACTGAAGCTTTCTTT. The encoded protein is CASSEVANTEAFF.